These 9 T cell receptor beta chains came from one sample sequenced in a study of T-cell reconstitution after alpha-beta-depleted transplantation in children (dated by TCRdb to 2016 to 2017). Library construction relied on PCR. Sequencer: Illumina HiSeq 2500. To normalize quantification of the TCRbeta repertoire, the TCR libraries were built with molecular barcoding that relied on unique molecular identifiers. TCRdb's own reprocessing of the public reads used fastp at Q25 and MiXCR and kept productive beta chains. Duplicate CDR3 protein sequences are folded into a single record with the most common DNA and genes. The sample data list around 700,000 distinct CDR3 sequences, and around 13% of these were observed just once. Together, the top ten hold around 0.79% of the sample. The treatment or condition tag for this specimen amounts to: allogeneic hematopoietic cell transplantation with graft depleted of TCRalphabeta T cells and CD19 B cells.

The source was PBMCs, collected before TCRalphabeta/CD19-depleted stem cell transplant. Receptor source: a girl aged 2-10 years with congenital amegakaryocytic thrombocytopenia, due to receive a stem cell transplant.

This clonotype was counted many times. The J gene is TRBJ2-1, the V gene TRBV20-1; TRBD2 matches at 12 bases. The junction had 13 bases not matched to a gene; V was cut back by 1 base and J by 6 bases. This CDR3 is 18 amino acids long. CDR1 and CDR2 from the germline V gene are DFQATT and SNEGSKA (reference sequence). The CDR3 spells CSARGRDLAGGPVNEQFF. Written as DNA, the CDR3 is TGCAGTGCTAGAGGCCGCGACCTAGCGGGAGGGCCAGTCAATGAGCAGTTCTTC.

This clonotype has just a few counts. The gene calls are TRBV6-1 and TRBJ2-3; D is uncertain. V lost 7 bases to trimming and J lost 1 base, with 9 bases between them. In germline, CDR1 is MNHNS, CDR2 SASEGT. This CDR3 contains 13 residues. The CDR3 nucleotides are TGTGCCAGCACTAGTAGAGGCACAGATACGCAGTATTTT. Amino acid sequence: CASTSRGTDTQYF.

This clonotype turned up a few times. This chain joins TRBV20-1 and TRBJ2-7; D is tentatively TRBD1 or TRBD2 (5 bases each). Trimming took 3 bases from V and 6 from J, leaving 15 bases between them. CDR1 and CDR2 from the germline V gene are DFQATT and SNEGSKA (reference sequence). The CDR3 runs to 13 residues. The CDR3: CSASHRDVGEQYF. CDR3 DNA: TGCAGTGCTAGCCACCGGGACGTCGGCGAGCAGTACTTC.

This clonotype was seen at least ten times. This chain uses TRBV20-1 with TRBJ2-5; 7 nucleotides agree with TRBD1. Per germline, CDR1 DFQATT and CDR2 SNEGSKA (reference sequence). J lost 5 bases, V lost 2 bases, and 11 bases had no gene match. This CDR3 is 15 amino acids long. The CDR3 here is CSARIWGQSAETQYF. The CDR3 DNA follows: TGCAGTGCTAGAATATGGGGACAGTCGGCCGAGACCCAGTACTTC.

This clonotype came up many times. J is TRBJ1-5 and V is TRBV4-1; maybe TRBD1 (5 bases). V was trimmed by 1 base and J by 3 bases, leaving 13 bases between them. CDR1 and CDR2 (germline): MGHRA, YSYEKL. The CDR3 length is 16 residues. The CDR3: CASSQVQRGYNQPQHF. CDR3 nucleotides: TGCGCCAGCAGCCAAGTACAGAGGGGCTACAATCAGCCCCAGCATTTT.

This clonotype was seen more than once but under ten times. This chain links TRBV20-1 with TRBJ2-3, with 11 bases aligning to TRBD2. V lost 5 bases and J lost 4; bases outside the gene matches: 11. The germline CDR1 and CDR2 sequences are DFQATT and SNEGSKA (reference sequence). The CDR3 has 16 residues. The CDR3, as DNA: TGCAGTGCTGATTCCACGGCTAGCGGGAGGCCAGATACGCAGTATTTT. It yields the protein CSADSTASGRPDTQYF.

This clonotype was counted ten times or more. The rearrangement links TRBV9 to TRBJ2-3, with TRBD2 matching 10 bases. The J segment lost 6 bases and the V segment lost 2 bases, leaving 6 bases of the junction unmatched. Germline lookup yields CDR1 SGDLS and CDR2 YYNGEE. The CDR3 loop spans 15 amino acids. This CDR3 is CASSVRLAGKDTQYF. The DNA for the CDR3 is TGTGCCAGCAGCGTGAGACTAGCGGGTAAGGATACGCAGTATTTT.

This clonotype has more than one count but fewer than ten. The rearrangement links TRBV11-2 to TRBJ2-3, with TRBD2 matching over 16 bases. CDR1 is SGHAT, CDR2 FQNNGV, per germline. Trimming took 1 base from V and 8 from J; bases not matched to a gene: 15. This CDR3 has 20 amino acids. The CDR3 reads CASSLGPGLAGGPHFGTQYF. The CDR3 region has the DNA TGTGCCAGCAGCTTAGGACCGGGACTAGCGGGAGGGCCCCATTTCGGTACGCAGTATTTT.

The chain combines TRBV4-1 with TRBJ2-7, with a tentative D call TRBD2 (5 bases). Trimming left V 5 bases short and J 3 bases short, with 17 bases between. This CDR3 region has 15 residues. Germline-derived CDR1 and CDR2 are MGHRA and YSYEKL. CDR3 residues: CASSSRMFAGYEQYF. The DNA of the CDR3 is TGCGCCAGCAGCTCCCGGATGTTTGCGGGCTACGAGCAGTACTTC.